The T cell receptor (beta chain) under discussion was sequenced for a study of blood T cell repertoires in COVID-19. As for the study in general: Acute-phase and convalescent COVID-19 samples originated in the United States, Italy and Spain.

Under the authors' procedure: Researchers report that nucleated cell counts were estimated from reference gene primer amplification. Clones were read by immunoSEQ multiplex PCR, and TCRdb kept only the in-frame ones, dropping some. The D gene and trimming were derived from the DNA, and the V and J assignments and clone size from that table. The sample carries about 220,000 clones, approximately 78% recorded once. As to this clone: The sample carries other DNA sequences with the same CDR3.

Germline CDR1 and CDR2: MDHEN and SYDVKM. The CDR3 extends over 12 amino acids. Trimming removed 6 bases at V and 3 bases at J, with 8 bases between. This TCR was recovered from a woman of 80 years or more with COVID-19, enrolled during active disease. The sequenced sample consisted of peripheral blood. The chain carries TRBV28 and TRBJ1-1, with D perhaps matching TRBD1 (5 bases). The CDR3 DNA is TGTGCCAGCAGCCCAGGGTACACTGAAGCTTTCTTT. Protein sequence: CASSPGYTEAFF.